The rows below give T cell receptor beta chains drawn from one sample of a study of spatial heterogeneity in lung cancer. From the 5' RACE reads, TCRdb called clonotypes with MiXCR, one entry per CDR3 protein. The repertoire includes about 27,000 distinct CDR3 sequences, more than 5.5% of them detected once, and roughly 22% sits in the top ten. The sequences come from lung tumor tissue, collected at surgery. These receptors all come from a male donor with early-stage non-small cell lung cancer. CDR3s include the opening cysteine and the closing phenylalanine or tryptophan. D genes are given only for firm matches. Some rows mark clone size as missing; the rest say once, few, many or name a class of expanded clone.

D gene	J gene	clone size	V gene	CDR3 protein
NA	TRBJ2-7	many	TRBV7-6	CASSPGYPPDGGYEQYF
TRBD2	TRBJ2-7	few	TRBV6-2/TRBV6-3	CASSPGGGEQYF
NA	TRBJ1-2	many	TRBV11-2	CASSLSAGENYGYTF
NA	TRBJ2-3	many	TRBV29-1	CSVEGEQADTQYF
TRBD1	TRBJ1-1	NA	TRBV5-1	CASSTGTALNTEAFF
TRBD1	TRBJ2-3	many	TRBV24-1	CATSGTGTDTQYF
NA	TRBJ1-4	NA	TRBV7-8	CASSLGRAGGEKLFF
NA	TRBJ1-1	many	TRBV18	CASSPRANTEAFF
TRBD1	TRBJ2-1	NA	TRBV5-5	CASSLGGTGVNEQFF
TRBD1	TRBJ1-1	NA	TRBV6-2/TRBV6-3	CASSAQGGTEAFF
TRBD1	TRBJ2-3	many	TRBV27	CATHQGAYTTDTQYF
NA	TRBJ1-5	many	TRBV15	CATSTSRVTNQPQHF
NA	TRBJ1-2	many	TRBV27	CASSLGEIITDGYTF
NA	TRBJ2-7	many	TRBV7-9	CASSPDWSSYEQYF
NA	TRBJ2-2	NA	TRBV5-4	CASSLGGQGTGELFF
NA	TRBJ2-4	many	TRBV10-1	CASSESTGENIQYF
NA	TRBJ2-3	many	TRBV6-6	CAISSRGLTDTQYF
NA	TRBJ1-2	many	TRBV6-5	CASSYSGGSRSGYTF
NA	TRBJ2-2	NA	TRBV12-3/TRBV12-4	CASSPPGRQANTGELFF
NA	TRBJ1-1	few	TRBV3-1	CASSQSPLTEAFF
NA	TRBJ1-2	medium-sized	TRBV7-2	CASSQKGQSYGYTF
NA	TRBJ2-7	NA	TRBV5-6	CASSVTGTHSYEQYF